These 27 T cell receptor beta chains originate from one sample sequenced in a study of blood T cells in healthy people across ages. PCR was performed a second time for roughly 7 to 12 cycles using a sample-barcoded 5' primer and a J-beta primer mix. A single record per CDR3 protein comes from TCRdb applying MiXCR to the 5' RACE reads. The sample shows roughly 500,000 distinct CDR3 sequences, 27% of them seen only once. The sequenced material came from blood. The receptor source for this set is a woman in her sixties or seventies in good health.

This chain links TRBV12-3 or TRBV12-4 with TRBJ2-1; 10 bases match TRBD2. This CDR3 region has 13 residues. With V trimmed by 5 bases and J by 9 bases, 4 bases remained unmatched. The CDR3 DNA follows: TGTGCCAGCAGTCTCACTAGCGGGGTTGAGCAGTTCTTC. Amino acids: CASSLTSGVEQFF.

V usage is TRBV6-2 or TRBV6-3 and J usage is TRBJ2-2; 7 bases agree with TRBD2. From germline, CDR1 is MNHEY and CDR2 SVGEGT. This CDR3 has 15 residues. CDR3 coding DNA: TGTGCGACTAAGCTTGCGGGGGTTAACACCGGGGAGCTGTTTTTT. Amino acids: CATKLAGVNTGELFF.

The chain combines TRBV7-3 with TRBJ2-3, with a weak D call TRBD1 (6 bases). CDR3 size: 16 residues. V gave up 4 bases and J gave up 10 bases, with 24 bases separating them. Germline V gene lookup returns CDR1 SGHTA and CDR2 FQGTGA. For the CDR3, the DNA is TGTGCCAGCAGCTCCTCAATTGGACAGTCGGGGAAGGCGCAGTATTTT. It yields the protein CASSSSIGQSGKAQYF.

The chain recombines TRBV7-9 with TRBJ1-1, with D unclear. The germline CDR1 and CDR2 sequences are SEHNR and FQNEAQ (reference sequence). This CDR3 comprises 13 residues. V lost 1 base and J 3 bases, leaving 6 bases between the germline ends. This CDR3 is CASSLGTYTEAFF. CDR3 coding DNA: TGTGCCAGCAGCTTAGGCACCTACACTGAAGCTTTCTTT.

This clonotype was observed a handful of times. This rearrangement joins TRBV20-1 to TRBJ2-6; possibly TRBD1 or TRBD2 for D (7 bases each). Deletions cut 6 bases from V and 4 bases from J, with 16 bases between. The CDR3 is 15 amino acids. Germline loops: CDR1 DFQATT, CDR2 SNEGSKA (reference sequence). The CDR3 nucleotides read TGCAGTGCGTGGGAGGGGGCTGCCGGGGCCAACGTCCTGACTTTC. Protein sequence: CSAWEGAAGANVLTF.

This clonotype showed up many times. The J gene is TRBJ2-4, the V gene TRBV7-2; 13 nucleotides match TRBD2. The CDR3 sequence is 16 residues long. CDR1 is SGHTA and CDR2 is FQGNSA in the germline V gene. The V gene end was trimmed by 5 bases and the J gene end by 1 base; junction bases not matched to a gene: 2. DNA for the CDR3: TGTGCCAGCAGCCCGGGACTAGCGGGGGCCAAAAACATTCAGTACTTC. This translates into CASSPGLAGAKNIQYF.

In its sample, this clonotype was seen many times. The chain couples TRBV7-6 to TRBJ1-3; D is uncertain. The V end was cut by 1 base, the J end by 1 base, with 8 bases between. The CDR3 length is 15 residues. Germline V gene lookup returns CDR1 SGHVS and CDR2 FNYEAQ. The CDR3 protein is CASSLGSSSGNTIYF. The CDR3 DNA is TGTGCCAGCAGCTTAGGATCGTCGTCTGGAAACACCATATATTTT.

The chain couples TRBV12-3 or TRBV12-4 to TRBJ2-7; D is unclear. The CDR3 sequence is 13 residues long. The V end lost 7 bases, the J end lost 0 bases, and 10 bases lay between the germline ends. CDR3 in amino acids: CASKMTNSYEQYF. In DNA, the CDR3 is TGTGCCAGCAAAATGACCAACTCCTACGAGCAGTACTTC.

The rearrangement links TRBV6-2 or TRBV6-3 to TRBJ1-1; D remains unclear. Per the germline V gene, CDR1 is MNHEY and CDR2 is SVGEGT. The CDR3 loop spans 13 amino acids. V was pared by 0 bases and J by 13 bases, with 15 bases between. In DNA, the CDR3 is TGTGCCAGCAGTTACTCAAGGTGGCAGGAGGGTTTCTTT. Its protein is CASSYSRWQEGFF.

This clonotype was counted a few times. In nucleotides, the CDR3 is TGTGCCAGCAGGGACAGGATCACTGAAGCTTTCTTT. Amino acid sequence: CASRDRITEAFF. The V gene is TRBV6-5, the J gene TRBJ1-1, with 7 bases fitting TRBD1. Trimming cost V 6 bases and J 4 bases; bases outside gene matches: 2. The germline CDR1 and CDR2 sequences are MNHEY and SVGAGI. CDR3 length: 12 residues.

The chain has TRBV4-1 and TRBJ2-5, with D hard to call. This CDR3 is built from 13 residues. Trimming took off 4 bases at V and 6 bases at J, with 12 bases between the two ends. Germline V gives CDR1 MGHRA, CDR2 YSYEKL. DNA for the CDR3: TGCGCCAGCAGCCTCACGAGGTCGAAGACCCAGTACTTC. It is translated as CASSLTRSKTQYF.

This clonotype was counted a few times. CDR3: CSARDIKWVSYNSPLHF. The CDR3 bases are TGCAGTGCAAGGGACATTAAGTGGGTCTCCTATAATTCACCCCTCCACTTT. The J gene is TRBJ1-6, the V gene TRBV20-1; D is perhaps TRBD1 (6 bases). V was cut by 6 bases and J by 0 bases, with 18 bases left in between. In germline, CDR1 is DFQATT, CDR2 SNEGSKA (reference sequence). The CDR3 consists of 17 residues.

This chain connects TRBV11-2 to TRBJ1-1, with D unresolved. CDR1 and CDR2 from the germline V gene are SGHAT and FQNNGV. The CDR3 contains 14 residues. V lost 5 bases and J lost 1, with 11 bases in between. The CDR3 loop is CASSPQRQNTEAFF. The CDR3 coding sequence is TGTGCCAGCAGCCCTCAGCGGCAGAACACTGAAGCTTTCTTT.

In the case of this clonotype: A read error may account for a junction end that differs from germline. The V and J genes are TRBV5-1 and TRBJ2-1; tentatively, D is TRBD1 or TRBD2 (5 bases each). The germline V gene encodes CDR1 SGHRS and CDR2 YFSETQ. This CDR3 region has 15 residues. The CDR3 reads CASSPLAGAYNEQSF. The CDR3 DNA reads as TGCGCCAGCAGCCCCCTAGCTGGGGCGTACAATGAGCAGTCCTTC.

The CDR3 DNA reads as TGCAGTGCTCTACAGGGGGCCGGGTCCACAGATACGCAGTATTTT. As protein: CSALQGAGSTDTQYF. The chain uses TRBV20-1 and TRBJ2-3; TRBD1 matches at 9 bases. From germline, CDR1 is DFQATT and CDR2 SNEGSKA (reference sequence). With V trimmed by 5 bases and J by 2 bases, 8 bases remained unmatched. The CDR3 spans 15 residues.

This clonotype appeared a few times. The chain couples TRBV20-1 to TRBJ2-4; TRBD1 aligns across 7 bases. Trimming cost V 5 bases and J 4 bases; bases outside gene matches: 2. The CDR3 is made up of 12 amino acids. In germline, CDR1 is DFQATT, CDR2 SNEGSKA (reference sequence). CDR3 coding DNA: TGCAGTGCTGGGGACAGAAAAAACATTCAGTACTTC. It codes for CSAGDRKNIQYF.

The CDR3 region has the DNA TGTGCCATCTACAGCGGGGGCCTTTCTTATGAGCAGTTCTTC. Encoded protein: CAIYSGGLSYEQFF. The rearrangement joins TRBV10-3 to TRBJ2-1, with 8 bases lining up with TRBD2. Germline V gene lookup returns CDR1 ENHRY and CDR2 SYGVKD. The junction had 11 bases not matched to a gene; V was cut back by 8 bases and J by 8 bases. CDR3 length: 14 residues.

This chain links TRBV6-1 with TRBJ2-7; D gene uncertain. Trimming cost V 0 bases and J 4 bases, with 7 bases left between them. CDR1 MNHNS and CDR2 SASEGT come from the germline V gene. The CDR3 covers 13 residues. The CDR3, as DNA: TGTGCCAGCAGTGAAGCGACCGTATACGAGCAGTACTTC. It encodes CASSEATVYEQYF.

This clonotype was detected a few times. The chain joins TRBV12-3 or TRBV12-4 to TRBJ1-2; D uncertain. V lost 1 base and J lost 7, with 7 bases in between. The CDR3 totals 12 residues. The CDR3 loop is CASSLEWSGYTF. Here the CDR3 DNA reads TGTGCCAGCAGTTTAGAATGGAGTGGCTACACCTTC.

The V and J genes are TRBV7-3 and TRBJ2-3; 11 nucleotides agree with TRBD1. The germline V gene has CDR1 SGHTA and CDR2 FQGTGA. The CDR3 consists of 16 residues. Germline trimming cut 2 bases from V and 2 bases from J; bases unmatched to any gene: 3. The CDR3, as DNA: TGTGCCAGCAGCTTACCGGGACAGGGGGACACAGATACGCAGTATTTT. Its protein is CASSLPGQGDTDTQYF.

The DNA of the CDR3 is TGTGCCACCAGCAGAGATGAACGAAAGACCCAGTACTTC. Residues: CATSRDERKTQYF. This chain joins TRBV15 and TRBJ2-5, with D unclear. The V gene's germline CDR1 is LNHNV and CDR2 YYDKDF (reference sequence). This CDR3 is 13 amino acids long. Trimming shortened V by 0 bases and J by 6 bases, and 8 bases separated the two germline ends.

Comment on this clonotype: One junction end does not reproduce the germline sequence, and a read error may be involved. The CDR3 DNA reads TGTGCCAGCGGCTTAGGGGGTGGTTATAATTCACCCCTCCACTTT. This sequence encodes CASGLGGGYNSPLHF. V is TRBV7-2 and J is TRBJ1-6; TRBD1 is a possible D gene (6 bases). In germline, CDR1 is SGHTA, CDR2 FQGNSA. CDR3 size: 15 residues.

The V call is TRBV20-1, the J call TRBJ1-2; 8 nucleotides agree with TRBD1. The J segment lost 4 bases and the V segment lost 0 bases, leaving 10 bases of the junction unmatched. The CDR3 contains 16 residues. The germline V gene has CDR1 DFQATT and CDR2 SNEGSKA (reference sequence). The CDR3 region has the DNA TGCAGTGCTAGAGATCTAGTGGACAGGGTCTCCTATGGCTACACCTTC. Translation gives CSARDLVDRVSYGYTF.

This CDR3 is CASSETSRTQYF. CDR3 nucleotides: TGTGCCAGCAGCGAGACTAGCAGAACGCAGTATTTT. J is TRBJ2-3 and V is TRBV6-5; 7 bases map to TRBD2. The ends lost 6 bases at V and 9 bases at J; junction bases unmatched: 6. CDR1 is MNHEY, CDR2 SVGAGI, per germline. This CDR3 spans 12 amino acids.

The chain links TRBV20-1 to TRBJ2-7, with D perhaps TRBD1 (6 bases). The CDR3 runs 15 residues. Germline V gene sequence: CDR1 DFQATT, CDR2 SNEGSKA (reference sequence). The V gene lost 1 base and the J gene lost 2 bases, with 15 bases spanning the gap. This CDR3 reads CSARAGTTTTYEQYF. CDR3 DNA: TGCAGTGCTAGAGCTGGGACAACTACTACCTACGAGCAGTACTTC.

The chain couples TRBV27 to TRBJ1-6, with D unclear. V lost 2 bases, J lost 8 bases, and 10 bases lay in between. Germline CDR1 MNHEY, CDR2 SMNVEV (reference sequence). This CDR3 spans 14 amino acids. CDR3 in DNA: TGTGCCAGCAGTTTAAAGGGTTGGGATTCACCCCTCCACTTT. Translation: CASSLKGWDSPLHF.

Comments on this clonotype: At one end, the junction sequence differs from germline, possibly due to a read error. The chain has TRBV6-5 and TRBJ1-2; D perhaps matches TRBD1 (5 bases). Per germline, CDR1 MNHEY and CDR2 SVGAGI. This CDR3 region has 14 residues. Here the CDR3 DNA reads TGTGCCAGTAGTTTCCACCTGTCAGGGAATGGCTACACCTTC. Protein product: CASSFHLSGNGYTF.